Listed here are 9 T cell receptor beta chains from one sample, sequenced in a study of cytomegalovirus exposure and HLA in healthy donors. With 60 Vbeta and 13 Jbeta primers, the PCR was carried out. Method: immunoSEQ multiplex PCR; TCRdb's copy keeps in-frame clones and lacks some. This sample yields some 180,000 clones, of which roughly 85% are seen a single time; approximately 2.2% belongs to the top ten. The sample was PBMCs. The receptors were gathered from a woman in her forties or fifties in good health and CMV-seronegative.

The chain recombines TRBV5-1 with TRBJ2-6, with no clear D. Germline assignment: CDR1 SGHRS and CDR2 YFSETQ. The CDR3 has 14 amino acids. The V gene lost 5 bases and the J gene lost 0 bases, with 6 bases spanning the gap. CDR3 bases: TGCGCCAGCAGACAGATCTCTGGGGCCAACGTCCTGACTTTC. Protein product: CASRQISGANVLTF.

This chain uses TRBV14 with TRBJ1-1, with TRBD1 identical over 7 bases. The V segment lost 6 bases and the J segment 2 bases; nucleotides outside the gene matches: 9. Germline CDR1 reads SGHDN; CDR2 reads FVKESK. The CDR3 spans 15 residues. CDR3: CASSRQGLPNTEAFF. The CDR3 bases are TGTGCCAGCAGTCGACAGGGCCTTCCAAACACTGAAGCTTTCTTT.

This clone was seen a single time. The J gene is TRBJ2-7, the V gene TRBV6-1, with 8 bases aligning to TRBD2. The CDR3 totals 15 residues. Looked up from germline, CDR1 is MNHNS and CDR2 is SASEGT. Germline trimming cut 7 bases from V and 5 bases from J; bases unmatched to any gene: 13. The CDR3 sequence: CASKVGLGLGDEQYF. CDR3 nucleotide sequence: TGTGCCAGCAAAGTGGGACTAGGGCTAGGGGACGAGCAGTACTTC.

On this clone: This specimen includes other DNA sequences encoding the same CDR3. This rearrangement joins TRBV5-1 to TRBJ2-1; 9 positions match TRBD2. The CDR3 is 16 residues long. With V trimmed by 2 bases and J by 1 base, 4 bases remained unmatched. The germline V gene has CDR1 SGHRS and CDR2 YFSETQ. CDR3 sequence: CASSLALAGSYNEQFF. The CDR3 nucleotides are TGCGCCAGCAGCTTAGCCCTAGCGGGATCCTACAATGAGCAGTTCTTC.

The chain employs TRBV19 and TRBJ1-4; the D is unclear. The CDR3 has 15 residues. Germline values: CDR1 LNHDA, CDR2 SQIVND (reference sequence). V was cut by 7 bases and J by 4 bases, with 16 bases left in between. The CDR3: CASTYAGRFNEKLFF. CDR3 nucleotides: TGTGCCAGTACCTATGCTGGCAGGTTTAATGAAAAACTGTTTTTT. Variable domain in full (rest from reference TRBV19 and TRBJ1-4): DGGITQSPKYLFRKEGQNVTLSCEQNLNHDAMYWYRQDPGQGLRLIYYSQIVNDFQKGDIAEGYSVSREKKESFPLTVTSAQKNPTAFYLCASTYAGRFNEKLFFGSGTQLSVL.

The chain joins TRBV30 to TRBJ1-4; D call uncertain. The CDR3 has 14 amino acids. Germline CDR1 GTSNPN, CDR2 SVGIG (reference sequence). V lost 0 bases to trimming and J lost 8 bases, with 13 bases between them. CDR3 DNA: TGTGCCTGGAGTGTCCTGGGGAGCGAGGAAAAACTGTTTTTT. Its protein product is CAWSVLGSEEKLFF.

The table lists this clone with a few counts. This chain connects TRBV27 to TRBJ2-6; weak D call: TRBD1 (6 bases). The CDR3 is made up of 17 amino acids. V lost 8 bases, J lost 3 bases, and 20 bases lay in between. The germline gives CDR1 MNHEY, CDR2 SMNVEV (reference sequence). CDR3: CASPPGQGNVGANVLTF. CDR3 coding DNA: TGTGCCAGCCCCCCGGGGCAGGGGAACGTTGGGGCCAACGTCCTGACTTTC. The complete variable domain, with remaining parts taken from reference TRBV27 and TRBJ2-6, reads EAQVTQNPRYLITVTGKKLTVTCSQNMNHEYMSWYRQDPGLGLRQIYYSMNVEVTDKGDVPEGYKVSRKEKRNFPLILESPSPNQTSLYFCASPPGQGNVGANVLTFGAGSRLTVL.

The rearrangement uses TRBV5-4 and TRBJ2-1, with 10 positions matching TRBD1. The CDR3 runs to 15 residues. Germline V gene data show CDR1 as SGHNT and CDR2 as YYREEE (reference sequence). The junction had 5 bases not matched to a gene; V was cut back by 2 bases and J by 6 bases. The CDR3 loop reads CASSFGTGAPNEQFF. The CDR3 region has the DNA TGTGCCAGCAGCTTCGGGACAGGGGCCCCCAATGAGCAGTTCTTC.

The rearrangement uses TRBV6-1 and TRBJ2-1; no clear D. V lost 6 bases and J 6 bases, leaving 15 bases between the germline ends. The CDR3 consists of 14 residues. CDR1 MNHNS and CDR2 SASEGT come from the germline V gene. The CDR3 nucleotides are TGTGCCAGCAGGGCCACCGTAAGTGGCAATGAGCAGTTCTTC. The encoded protein is CASRATVSGNEQFF.